This T cell receptor beta chain came from a study of blood T cell repertoires in COVID-19. Overall study context: Acute and convalescent COVID-19 samples came from the United States, Italy and Spain.

Only in-frame clones appear in the TCRdb table, and some are missing; sequencing was by immunoSEQ multiplex PCR. The table records 85,000 to 120,000 clones, 71% of them present only once. Germline V gives CDR1 MNHEY, CDR2 SMNVEV (reference sequence). This CDR3 contains 16 residues. Trimming took 5 bases from V and 4 from J; bases not matched to a gene: 9. Source material: peripheral blood. This sequence joins TRBV27 and TRBJ2-1; the match to TRBD1 covers 9 bases. The sequence was obtained from a human donor with acute or convalescent COVID-19. The donor label of this sample is uncertain. The DNA for the CDR3 is TGTGCCAGCAGTCCCGAACCGGGACAGGGATACAATGAGCAGTTCTTC. Protein product: CASSPEPGQGYNEQFF.